This T cell receptor (beta chain) emerged from a study of T cell changes during pregnancy in multiple sclerosis. The germline V and J ends were trimmed by 0 bases and 0 bases, with 8 bases remaining between them. Germline V gene sequence: CDR1 SGHTA, CDR2 FQGTGA. The CDR3 has 16 residues. The data were produced by immunoSEQ multiplex PCR, yet TCRdb's version contains in-frame clones alone and is incomplete. This sample has tens of thousands of clones; 85% to 95% occur once, and the top ten carry about 0.4%. This clone was seen only a few times. Sample: CD4+ T cells from peripheral blood mononuclear cells, taken in the second trimester of pregnancy. The chain joins TRBV7-3 to TRBJ2-2; the D gene is possibly TRBD2 (5 bases). This sequence was found in a female donor with multiple sclerosis, enrolled in a pregnancy study. The CDR3 nucleotides are TGTGCCAGCAGCTTAACGGCGGGTGCGAACACCGGGGAGCTGTTTTTT. Residues: CASSLTAGANTGELFF.